Sequencing of this T cell receptor beta chain was carried out in a study of shared clonotypes between healthy human individuals. Background on the study: Per donor, CD8 memory used one plate, CD8 naive used two, CD4 memory used three and CD4 naive used three.

In the case of this clone: What it binds is not known.

General study findings and limits: Shared clonotypes across all four donors exceeded non-shared ones in generation probability. A few donors had around 5.2% of their naive CD4 clonotypes in common.

Assay used: immunoSEQ multiplex PCR; TCRdb lists only in-frame clones, some missing. In the table there are roughly 1,100,000 clones, under 80% of which are singletons. The sequencing sample was made of memory CD4+ T cells sorted from blood. Subset reported: CD45RA-negative fraction. The sequence was collected from a man aged 18 to 30 in good health.

CDR3 in amino acids: CASSLGQGMSPLHF. The DNA for the CDR3 is TGCGCCAGCAGCTTGGGGCAGGGGATGTCACCCCTCCACTTT. The chain links TRBV5-1 to TRBJ1-6, with D tentatively TRBD1 (6 bases). The germline V gene encodes CDR1 SGHRS and CDR2 YFSETQ. This CDR3 is built from 14 residues. V was shortened by 0 bases and J by 10 bases, with 11 bases between the two germline ends.